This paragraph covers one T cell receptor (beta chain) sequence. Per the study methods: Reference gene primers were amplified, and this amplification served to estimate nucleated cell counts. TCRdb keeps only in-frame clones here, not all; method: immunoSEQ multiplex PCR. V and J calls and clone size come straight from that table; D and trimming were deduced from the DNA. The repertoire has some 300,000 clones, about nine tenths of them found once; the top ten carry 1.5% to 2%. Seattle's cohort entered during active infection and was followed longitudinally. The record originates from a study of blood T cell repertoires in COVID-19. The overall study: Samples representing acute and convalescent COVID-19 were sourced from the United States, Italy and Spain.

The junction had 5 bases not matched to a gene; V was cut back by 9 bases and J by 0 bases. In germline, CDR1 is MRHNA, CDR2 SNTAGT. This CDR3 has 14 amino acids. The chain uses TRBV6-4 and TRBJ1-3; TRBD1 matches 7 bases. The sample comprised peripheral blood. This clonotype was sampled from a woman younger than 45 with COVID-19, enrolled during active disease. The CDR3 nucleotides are TGTGCCAGTCCGACAGGGCGCTCTGGAAACACCATATATTTT. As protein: CASPTGRSGNTIYF.